What follows is one T cell receptor (beta chain) and its context. This sample was included in a study of blood T cell repertoires in COVID-19. Study-wide context: Samples came from the United States, Italy and Spain, spanning acute and convalescent COVID-19.

Study processing details: How many nucleated cells were present was estimated from reference gene primer amplification. Using immunoSEQ multiplex PCR, the repertoire was profiled, and TCRdb retains in-frame clones only, with some absent. V and J calls and clone size come straight from that table; D and trimming were deduced from the DNA. The sample lists roughly 200,000 clones, 83% seen once, with roughly 1.3% in the top ten. Seattle's cohort entered during active infection and was followed longitudinally. Specimen: peripheral blood. This receptor was identified in a woman under 40 with COVID-19, enrolled during active disease.

CDR3 sequence (DNA): TGTGCCAGCAGTTATTACCCGGGACAGGGTGACACCGGGGAGCTGTTTTTT. This translates into CASSYYPGQGDTGELFF. V gene TRBV27 combines with J gene TRBJ2-2; 9 bases match TRBD1. This CDR3 region has 17 residues. Germline V gene lookup returns CDR1 MNHEY and CDR2 SMNVEV (reference sequence). V trimming: 4 bases; J trimming: 3 bases; junction bases outside the gene matches: 9.